A single sample gave rise to the 9 T cell receptor beta chains below, sequenced in a study of blood T cells in healthy people across ages. For the second PCR, which ran for roughly 6 to 12 cycles, a sample-barcoded 5' primer and a J-beta primer mix were used. Each CDR3 protein gets one entry after TCRdb re-called the 5' RACE reads with MiXCR. The sample consists of some 850,000 distinct CDR3 sequences, roughly 26% of them appearing once. This sample was shared with a second study, whose subject was T cells of mothers and their children.

The sequencing input was blood. These receptors were obtained from a boy aged 5-17 years in good health.

This clonotype was counted between two and nine times. V gene TRBV11-2 combines with J gene TRBJ2-1; 10 bases line up with TRBD1. CDR1 and CDR2 (germline): SGHAT, FQNNGV. This CDR3 is built from 15 residues. J lost 8 bases, V lost 7 bases, and 11 bases had no gene match. CDR3 amino acids: CASMLGDRGKDEQFF. The DNA of the CDR3 is TGTGCCAGCATGTTAGGGGACAGGGGAAAGGATGAGCAGTTCTTC.

This clonotype was seen repeatedly, ten times or more. The gene calls are TRBV29-1 and TRBJ1-4, with unresolved D. The CDR3 loop spans 13 amino acids. In germline, CDR1 is SQVTM, CDR2 ANQGSEA. V shed 0 bases and J shed 2 bases, with 4 bases lying between them. The CDR3: CSVEDGTNEKLFF. CDR3 DNA: TGCAGCGTTGAAGACGGGACTAATGAAAAACTGTTTTTT.

This clonotype was counted a few times. The gene calls are TRBV24-1 and TRBJ2-3, with 11 bases aligning to TRBD2. CDR3 size: 14 residues. Per germline, CDR1 KGHDR and CDR2 SFDVKD. The V segment lost 9 bases and the J segment 5 bases; nucleotides outside the gene matches: 6. The CDR3 region has the DNA TGTGCCACCCAGACTAGCGGGGATGGAGATACGCAGTATTTT. This sequence encodes CATQTSGDGDTQYF.

The J gene is TRBJ2-2, the V gene TRBV5-1, with D possibly matching TRBD1 (6 bases). Germline V gene data show CDR1 as SGHRS and CDR2 as YFSETQ. Trimming removed 0 bases from V and 1 base from J, with 22 bases in between. The CDR3 consists of 20 residues. The CDR3 DNA sequence: TGCGCCAGCAGCTTGGCGTCGGTGCCCAGGTCAGGGGAGAACACCGGGGAGCTGTTTTTT. It yields the protein CASSLASVPRSGENTGELFF.

This clonotype turned up a few times. This chain connects TRBV7-9 to TRBJ1-4; no reliable D call. CDR1 SEHNR and CDR2 FQNEAQ come from the germline V gene (reference sequence). The CDR3 has 16 amino acids. With 3 bases removed from V and 0 bases from J, the gap between germline ends came to 11 bases. The CDR3 nucleotides are TGTGCCAGCAGCTTTGACACGGACGCAACTAATGAAAAACTGTTTTTT. Its protein is CASSFDTDATNEKLFF.

The chain recombines TRBV6-2 or TRBV6-3 with TRBJ2-1; 10 bases line up with TRBD2. The CDR3 covers 16 residues. Looked up from germline, CDR1 is MNHEY and CDR2 is SVGEGT. With V trimmed by 6 bases and J by 8 bases, 13 bases remained unmatched. CDR3: CASRLPTSGWPDEQFF. In DNA form, the CDR3 reads TGTGCCAGCAGACTCCCGACTAGCGGGTGGCCCGATGAGCAGTTCTTC.

In its sample, this clonotype was seen a few times. The V and J genes are TRBV5-1 and TRBJ2-1; the D gene could be TRBD1 or TRBD2 (7 bases each). V was clipped by 0 bases and J by 5 bases, with 18 bases between them. This CDR3 comprises 17 residues. Looked up from germline, CDR1 is SGHRS and CDR2 is YFSETQ. CDR3 DNA: TGCGCCAGCAGCTTGGTCGGTGGGACAGCGGGAAACAATGAGCAGTTCTTC. Amino acids: CASSLVGGTAGNNEQFF. Looking up the rest from reference TRBV5-1 and TRBJ2-1 gives the full variable domain: KAGVTQTPRYLIKTRGQQVTLSCSPISGHRSVSWYQQTPGQGLQFLFEYFSETQRNKGNFPGRFSGRQFSNSRSEMNVSTLELGDSALYLCASSLVGGTAGNNEQFFGPGTRLTVL.

The chain combines TRBV30 with TRBJ1-3; the D is unclear. The V end was cut by 5 bases, the J end by 0 bases, with 8 bases between. Germline V lookup: CDR1 GTSNPN, CDR2 SVGIG (reference sequence). The CDR3 has 13 residues. CDR3 amino acids: CAWEALSGNTIYF. DNA of the CDR3: TGTGCCTGGGAGGCTCTCTCTGGAAACACCATATATTTT.

This clonotype was seen only a few times. This chain joins TRBV5-6 and TRBJ2-2; unclear D gene. V lost 2 bases, J lost 8 bases, and 7 bases lay in between. The CDR3 has 12 residues. Looked up from germline, CDR1 is SGHDT and CDR2 is YYEEEE. CDR3 in DNA: TGTGCCAGCAGCTTTATGGTAGGGGAGCTGTTTTTT. This gives the protein CASSFMVGELFF.